One sample yielded the 9 T cell receptor beta chains listed below, sequenced in a study of identical twins (dated by TCRdb to about 2016). The library was produced with 5' RACE. For sequencing, an Illumina HiSeq 2000 was employed. Clones were called with MiXCR by TCRdb after fastp trimmed the public reads at Q25, and only in-frame beta chains were retained. All rows with the same CDR3 protein become a single entry with the most common DNA and genes. The table for this sample lists 200,000 to 250,000 distinct CDR3 sequences; about 7.5% of them were counted only once. More than 5% of the sample rests with the top ten. This sample was also put to use in a study of yellow fever vaccine responses in identical twins.

The source material was CD8+ T cells sorted from blood. The receptors derive from a woman between 18 and 29 years old in good health.

The chain links TRBV24-1 to TRBJ2-1, with D perhaps matching TRBD2 (5 bases). This CDR3 has 17 amino acids. Trimming stripped 4 bases from V and 0 bases from J, with 15 bases between. Germline assignment: CDR1 KGHDR and CDR2 SFDVKD. The CDR3 DNA is TGTGCCACCAGTGACTCCAGCGGTCGTTACTCCTACAATGAGCAGTTCTTC. It yields the protein CATSDSSGRYSYNEQFF.

This clonotype appeared many times. J is TRBJ1-1 and V is TRBV18; the D gene is possibly TRBD1 (5 bases). This CDR3 is 12 amino acids long. Trimming cost V 0 bases and J 9 bases, with 8 bases left between them. Germline CDR1 is KGHSH and CDR2 is LQKENI. The CDR3 DNA sequence: TGTGCCAGCTCACCACCGAGGGGAAAAGCTTTCTTT. Translation: CASSPPRGKAFF.

This clonotype was found many times. The rearrangement links TRBV12-3 or TRBV12-4 to TRBJ2-3; D uncertain. V gave up 5 bases and J gave up 2 bases, with 20 bases separating them. The CDR3 has 17 amino acids. The CDR3 coding sequence is TGTGCCAGCAGTCCCTTCCCTTTGAGGTCCTCCACAGATACGCAGTATTTT. This translates into CASSPFPLRSSTDTQYF.

This chain joins TRBV9 and TRBJ2-2, with D tentatively TRBD2 (6 bases). CDR1 and CDR2 from the germline V gene are SGDLS and YYNGEE. V lost 7 bases and J 6 bases, leaving 10 bases between the germline ends. This CDR3 is built from 12 residues. The CDR3 loop reads CASAGYPGELFF. In nucleotides, the CDR3 is TGTGCCAGCGCGGGGTATCCCGGGGAGCTGTTTTTT.

The rearrangement joins TRBV7-2 to TRBJ2-1; the match to TRBD2 covers 9 bases. The V segment lost 3 bases and the J segment 10 bases; nucleotides outside the gene matches: 10. CDR1 is SGHTA, CDR2 FQGNSA, per germline. The CDR3 runs to 15 residues. CDR3 amino acids: CASSLAGGPWGEQFF. DNA of the CDR3: TGTGCCAGCAGCTTGGCGGGGGGGCCCTGGGGCGAGCAGTTCTTC.

The rearrangement uses TRBV13 and TRBJ2-7, with 13 positions matching TRBD2. Germline values: CDR1 PRHDT, CDR2 FYEKMQ (reference sequence). The junction had 8 bases not matched to a gene; V was cut back by 2 bases and J by 1 base. This CDR3 comprises 18 residues. The CDR3 sequence is CASSLRTSGSYRSYEQYF. CDR3 nucleotides: TGTGCCAGCAGCTTAAGGACTAGCGGGAGTTACCGATCCTACGAGCAGTACTTC.

This clonotype was recorded many times. The chain employs TRBV20-1 and TRBJ1-2; D remains unclear. Germline V lookup: CDR1 DFQATT, CDR2 SNEGSKA (reference sequence). The CDR3 totals 12 residues. The V end lost 5 bases, the J end lost 0 bases, and 7 bases lay between the germline ends. The CDR3 is CSAPVPNYGYTF. The DNA of the CDR3 is TGCAGTGCTCCGGTTCCTAACTATGGCTACACCTTC.

The V gene is TRBV3-1, the J gene TRBJ2-7; D ambiguous. V lost 1 base to trimming and J lost 6 bases, with 19 bases between them. Germline-derived CDR1 and CDR2 are LGHDT and YNNKEL (reference sequence). The CDR3 extends over 16 amino acids. This CDR3 reads CASSQGPIAVSAEQYV. Written as DNA, the CDR3 is TGTGCCAGCAGCCAAGGCCCTATCGCCGTTAGTGCCGAGCAGTACGTC.

In its sample, this clonotype was seen many times. This CDR3 is CASSLVEDTGELFF. The DNA for the CDR3 is TGTGCCAGCAGCTTGGTTGAAGACACCGGGGAGCTGTTTTTT. The chain carries TRBV5-5 and TRBJ2-2, with unresolved D. This CDR3 spans 14 amino acids. V was trimmed by 0 bases and J by 3 bases, leaving 6 bases between them. CDR1 is SGHKS and CDR2 is YYEKEE in the germline V gene (reference sequence).